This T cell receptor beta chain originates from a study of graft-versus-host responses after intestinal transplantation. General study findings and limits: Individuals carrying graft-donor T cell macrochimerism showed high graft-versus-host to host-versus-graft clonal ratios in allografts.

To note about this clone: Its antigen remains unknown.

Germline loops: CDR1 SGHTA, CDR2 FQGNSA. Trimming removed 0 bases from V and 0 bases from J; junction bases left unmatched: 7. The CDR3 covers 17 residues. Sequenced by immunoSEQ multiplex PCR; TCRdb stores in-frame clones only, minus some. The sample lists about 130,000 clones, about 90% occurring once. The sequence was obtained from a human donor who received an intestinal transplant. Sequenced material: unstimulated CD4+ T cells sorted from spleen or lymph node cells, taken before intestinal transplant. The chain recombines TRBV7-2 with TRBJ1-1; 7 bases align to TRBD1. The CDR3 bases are TGTGCCAGCAGCTTAGCGCAGGGGGGACCCATGAACACTGAAGCTTTCTTT. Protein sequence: CASSLAQGGPMNTEAFF.